One and the same sample provided the 18 T cell receptor beta chains below, sequenced in a study of long-term antiretroviral therapy in people with HIV. Runs used v3.0 of the immunoSEQ assay and were done at survey level. Profiling relied on immunoSEQ multiplex PCR, and the TCRdb table lists in-frame clones only, not all of them. The sample yields some 38,000 clones, around 86% seen once. The specimen comprised unsorted PBMCs, sampled 1.5 years after starting antiretroviral therapy. Receptors originate from a man between 18 and 35 years old with HIV.

This rearrangement joins TRBV15 to TRBJ2-1; no reliable D call. Germline loops: CDR1 LNHNV, CDR2 YYDKDF (reference sequence). V was shortened by 3 bases and J by 6 bases, with 12 bases between the two germline ends. CDR3 size: 14 residues. CDR3 bases: TGTGCCACCAGCAGCTTTCCCGAAACCAATGAGCAGTTCTTC. Translated: CATSSFPETNEQFF.

This clone was detected once. V gene TRBV30 combines with J gene TRBJ2-1; D might be TRBD2 (5 bases). Germline CDR1 GTSNPN, CDR2 SVGIG (reference sequence). CDR3 length: 13 residues. V lost 5 bases to trimming and J lost 7 bases, with 15 bases between them. CDR3 in DNA: TGTGCCTGGGGACCCGGGAAGGATAATGAGCAGTTCTTC. Translating gives CAWGPGKDNEQFF.

This clone was counted between two and nine times. V is TRBV2 and J is TRBJ2-1; TRBD1 agrees at 10 bases. CDR1 and CDR2 (germline): SNHLY, FYNNEI. After removal of 4 bases from V and 4 bases from J, the junction contained 4 bases not matched to a gene. The CDR3 is 15 amino acids. The CDR3 region is CASSGQGASYNEQFF. The DNA for the CDR3 is TGTGCCAGCAGTGGACAGGGGGCGAGTTACAATGAGCAGTTCTTC.

The V call is TRBV5-1, the J call TRBJ2-1; D possibly uses TRBD1 or TRBD2 (5 bases each). V was cut by 2 bases and J by 2 bases, with 14 bases left in between. This CDR3 has 16 residues. Germline V gene lookup returns CDR1 SGHRS and CDR2 YFSETQ. The CDR3 bases are TGCGCCAGCAGCTTTGGGGCGGGCTTAACCTACAATGAGCAGTTCTTC. Translation gives CASSFGAGLTYNEQFF.

The gene calls are TRBV19 and TRBJ1-5, with TRBD1 identical over 10 bases. The length of the CDR3 is 13 residues. CDR1 and CDR2 from the germline V gene are LNHDA and SQIVND (reference sequence). J was trimmed by 9 bases and V by 5 bases; bases with no gene match: 4. The CDR3 sequence is CASSDRGRPPQHF. CDR3 nucleotide sequence: TGTGCCAGTAGTGACAGGGGGCGGCCGCCCCAGCATTTT.

The V and J genes are TRBV9 and TRBJ2-7, with a tentative D call TRBD2 (6 bases). Trimming pared 2 bases from V and 5 bases from J, leaving 11 bases between. The CDR3 covers 13 residues. Germline V gives CDR1 SGDLS, CDR2 YYNGEE. The CDR3 loop reads CASSVQGGHEQYF. In DNA form, the CDR3 reads TGTGCCAGCAGCGTTCAGGGAGGCCACGAGCAGTACTTC. Together with reference TRBV9 and TRBJ2-7, the CDR3 gives the full variable domain: DSGVTQTPKHLITATGQRVTLRCSPRSGDLSVYWYQQSLDQGLQFLIQYYNGEERAKGNILERFSAQQFPDLHSELNLSSLELGDSALYFCASSVQGGHEQYFGPGTRLTVT.

V gene TRBV5-1 combines with J gene TRBJ1-1, with 7 nucleotides matching TRBD1. Germline V gene sequence: CDR1 SGHRS, CDR2 YFSETQ. The CDR3 is made up of 13 amino acids. The V gene end was trimmed by 1 base and the J gene end by 3 bases; junction bases not matched to a gene: 0. The CDR3 protein is CASSLTGDTEAFF. CDR3 coding DNA: TGCGCCAGCAGCTTGACAGGGGACACTGAAGCTTTCTTT.

This chain uses TRBV7-9 with TRBJ2-6; D is possibly TRBD1 or TRBD2 (5 bases each). The CDR3 extends over 15 amino acids. V was pared by 5 bases and J by 4 bases, with 12 bases between. From germline, CDR1 is SEHNR and CDR2 FQNEAQ (reference sequence). CDR3 nucleotides: TGTGCCAGCAGCCGCTTGGGGGAGGGGGCCAACGTCCTGACTTTC. It is translated as CASSRLGEGANVLTF.

The rearrangement joins TRBV6-6 to TRBJ1-1; no clear D. CDR1 and CDR2 from the germline V gene are MNHNY and SVGAGI (reference sequence). The CDR3 is 15 residues long. The V and J ends lost 6 bases and 1 base respectively, with 15 bases between them. CDR3 in amino acids: CASRTDIPTNTEAFF. The DNA of the CDR3 is TGTGCCAGCAGAACCGACATACCGACGAACACTGAAGCTTTCTTT.

This chain uses TRBV19 with TRBJ2-3; the D gene is possibly TRBD2 (6 bases). With 4 bases removed from V and 0 bases from J, the gap between germline ends came to 11 bases. Per germline, CDR1 LNHDA and CDR2 SQIVND (reference sequence). The CDR3 runs 15 residues. Written as DNA, the CDR3 is TGTGCCAGTAGTAGGGAGGAGGGGAGCACAGATACGCAGTATTTT. This codes for CASSREEGSTDTQYF.

The CDR3: CASSLTGYEQYF. The CDR3 coding sequence is TGTGCCAGCAGCTTAACAGGCTACGAGCAGTACTTC. The V call is TRBV7-8, the J call TRBJ2-7; D is possibly TRBD1 (5 bases). The CDR3 consists of 12 residues. Germline CDR1 reads SGHVS; CDR2 reads FQNEAQ. Trimming took 2 bases from V and 3 from J, leaving 5 bases between them.

This chain joins TRBV9 and TRBJ1-4; tentative D call: TRBD1 (5 bases). Trimming removed 0 bases from V and 5 bases from J, with 11 bases in between. This CDR3 has 15 residues. CDR1 and CDR2 from the germline V gene are SGDLS and YYNGEE. The chain's CDR3 is CASSVEAGQNEKLFF. The DNA of the CDR3 is TGTGCCAGCAGCGTAGAGGCAGGACAAAATGAAAAACTGTTTTTT.

The chain couples TRBV11-2 to TRBJ2-7; 8 bases line up with TRBD2. The CDR3 has 15 residues. Losses at the gene ends were 4 bases for V and 3 bases for J; bases not matched to a gene: 8. Looked up from germline, CDR1 is SGHAT and CDR2 is FQNNGV. The CDR3, as DNA: TGTGCCAGCAGCTCCATGTTGGCGGGGGGCTACGAGCAGTACTTC. Residues: CASSSMLAGGYEQYF.

V gene TRBV20-1 combines with J gene TRBJ2-5; D unresolved. Looked up from germline, CDR1 is DFQATT and CDR2 is SNEGSKA (reference sequence). CDR3 length: 11 amino acids. V dropped 0 bases and J dropped 5 bases, with 4 bases sitting between them. The DNA of the CDR3 is TGCAGTGCTAGAGATACCGAGACCCAGTACTTC. Protein product: CSARDTETQYF.

The J gene is TRBJ1-2, the V gene TRBV21-1; the tabulated D call, TRBD1, remains unverified against the DNA. TRBV21-1 is a pseudogene. This CDR3 is built from 16 residues. The CDR3 protein is CASGSDRVSHLDGYTF. CDR3 DNA: TGTGCCAGCGGCTCAGACAGGGTATCCCATCTCGATGGCTACACCTTC.

The gene calls are TRBV2 and TRBJ2-5; possible D gene TRBD1, 6 bases. From germline, CDR1 is SNHLY and CDR2 FYNNEI. This CDR3 has 14 amino acids. With 2 bases removed from V and 5 bases from J, the gap between germline ends came to 12 bases. CDR3 sequence reads: CASSEPRGGETQYF. CDR3 bases: TGTGCCAGCAGTGAACCCAGGGGTGGGGAGACCCAGTACTTC.

This chain joins TRBV19 and TRBJ2-7; a weak D match, TRBD1 (6 bases). Germline lookup yields CDR1 LNHDA and CDR2 SQIVND (reference sequence). The CDR3 spans 13 residues. The germline V and J ends were trimmed by 2 bases and 4 bases, with 9 bases remaining between them. In nucleotides, the CDR3 is TGTGCCAGTAGTATAACAGGGCTGTACGAGCAGTACTTC. It encodes CASSITGLYEQYF.

The chain recombines TRBV7-2 with TRBJ2-3; D remains ambiguous. CDR1 SGHTA and CDR2 FQGNSA come from the germline V gene. Trimming cost V 0 bases and J 6 bases, with 19 bases left between them. The CDR3 runs 17 residues. CDR3 sequence reads: CASSLARKGLGTDTQYF. The CDR3 nucleotides read TGTGCCAGCAGCTTAGCGAGAAAAGGTCTTGGAACGGATACGCAGTATTTT.